The rows below give T cell receptor beta chains drawn from one sample of a study of blood T cell repertoires in COVID-19. Profiling relied on immunoSEQ multiplex PCR, and the TCRdb table lists in-frame clones only, not all of them. The data contain 350,000 to 400,000 clones, 85% to 90% of them singletons. Sequenced sample: PBMCs or T cells enriched from blood (not recorded which). The receptors here all came from a woman between 25 and 40 years old who had recovered from COVID-19. Both conserved end residues are part of each CDR3. Each record gives: clone size, D gene, V gene, J gene, CDR3 protein, CDR3 DNA. D genes are given only for firm matches. Clone size appears in some rows only: once, few, many, or a class for an expanded clone.

once,-,TRBV28,TRBJ2-7,CASTGSYEQYF,TGTGCCAGCACAGGGTCCTACGAGCAGTACTTC
-,-,TRBV6-5,TRBJ1-1,CASRQFMNTEAFF,TGTGCCAGCAGACAGTTCATGAACACTGAAGCTTTCTTT
-,-,TRBV3-1/TRBV3-2,TRBJ1-1,CASRLGSLGNMNTEAFF,TGTGCCAGCAGACTGGGGAGTTTGGGGAATATGAACACTGAAGCTTTCTTT
-,TRBD2,TRBV7-2,TRBJ2-5,CASSLILAGGLETQYF,TGTGCCAGCAGCTTAATTCTAGCGGGGGGATTGGAGACCCAGTACTTC
-,-,TRBV9,TRBJ2-2,CASSVLPGNTGELFF,TGTGCCAGCAGCGTACTACCAGGGAACACCGGGGAGCTGTTTTTT
-,-,TRBV7-9,TRBJ1-2,CASSLAGGLGYGYTF,TGTGCCAGCAGCTTAGCGGGGGGTCTAGGCTATGGCTACACCTTC
once,TRBD2,TRBV28,TRBJ2-1,CASRLTQRLAGVNEQFF,TGTGCCAGCCGCCTGACGCAAAGACTAGCCGGAGTCAATGAGCAGTTCTTC
-,-,TRBV19,TRBJ2-1,CASSRVENEQFF,TGTGCCAGTAGCCGGGTGGAGAATGAGCAGTTCTTC
-,-,TRBV28,TRBJ1-2,CATHKPTPNFYGYTF,TGTGCCACCCATAAACCCACCCCCAACTTCTATGGCTACACCTTC
-,TRBD2,TRBV6-2/TRBV6-3,TRBJ2-2,CASSYVGAGVIGELFF,TGTGCCAGCAGTTACGTCGGAGCGGGGGTAATCGGGGAGCTGTTTTTT
once,-,TRBV4-1,TRBJ2-7,CASSHRGEAYEQYF,TGCGCCAGCAGCCACCGGGGAGAGGCCTACGAGCAGTACTTC
-,-,TRBV5-1,TRBJ1-2,CASSFHLNYNRDGGYTF,TGCGCCAGCAGCTTCCACCTTAACTACAACCGTGATGGAGGCTACACCTTC
-,-,TRBV6-5,TRBJ1-3,CASSYSPGGGNTIYF,TGTGCCAGCAGTTACTCCCCGGGAGGCGGAAACACCATATATTTT
-,TRBD2,TRBV6-5,TRBJ2-5,CASSYAGTREETQYF,TGTGCCAGCAGTTACGCCGGGACTAGGGAAGAGACCCAGTACTTC
-,-,TRBV10-2,TRBJ1-1,CASSVPGSGSEAFF,TGCGCCAGCAGTGTGCCAGGCTCGGGGTCTGAAGCTTTCTTT
-,-,TRBV4-2,TRBJ1-2,CASSQDLRRNYGYTF,TGTGCCAGCAGCCAAGATCTCCGCAGAAACTATGGCTACACCTTC
-,TRBD2,TRBV7-9,TRBJ2-7,CASSSPGTSVYEQYF,TGTGCCAGCAGCTCACCCGGGACTAGCGTCTACGAGCAGTACTTC
-,-,TRBV21-1,TRBJ1-2,CASSVAKKPGQGSFYGYTF,TGTGCCAGCAGCGTCGCGAAAAAACCGGGACAGGGGTCCTTCTATGGCTACACCTTC
-,-,TRBV27,TRBJ2-5,CASSLSRAKETQYF,TGTGCCAGCAGTTTATCGAGGGCCAAAGAGACCCAGTACTTC
-,-,TRBV2,TRBJ1-6,CASSEIQAEDNSPLHF,TGTGCCAGCAGTGAAATCCAAGCCGAGGATAATTCACCCCTCCACTTT
-,TRBD1,TRBV7-9,TRBJ1-1,CASSYGQGQTEAFF,TGTGCCAGCAGCTACGGACAGGGCCAGACTGAAGCTTTCTTT
-,-,TRBV6-4,TRBJ2-1,CASRSYNEQFF,TGTGCCAGCAGATCATACAATGAGCAGTTCTTC
-,-,TRBV5-8,TRBJ1-5,CASTHARSKGNQPQHF,TGTGCCAGCACTCACGCGAGGAGTAAGGGCAATCAGCCCCAGCATTTT
-,-,TRBV15,TRBJ1-2,CATSRDSYGYTF,TGTGCCACCAGCAGAGATAGTTATGGCTACACCTTC
-,TRBD2,TRBV5-4,TRBJ2-3,CATTSGGTSTDTQYF,TGTGCCACAACTAGCGGGGGTACTAGCACAGATACGCAGTATTTT
-,TRBD2,TRBV15,TRBJ2-1,CATSRGTSGSYNEQFF,TGTGCCACCAGCAGAGGTACTAGCGGGAGCTACAATGAGCAGTTCTTC
-,-,TRBV7-9,TRBJ1-1,CASSLEQGGNTEAFF,TGTGCCAGCAGCTTAGAGCAGGGAGGAAACACTGAAGCTTTCTTT
-,-,TRBV29-1,TRBJ2-7,CSVDGVGGSYEQYF,TGCAGCGTTGATGGAGTCGGAGGGTCCTACGAGCAGTACTTC
-,-,TRBV28,TRBJ2-1,CASSMAVDEQFF,TGTGCCAGCAGCATGGCTGTGGATGAGCAGTTCTTC
-,-,TRBV4-2,TRBJ1-2,CASSQGREQRYYGYTF,TGTGCCAGCAGCCAAGGGAGGGAACAGAGATACTATGGCTACACCTTC
-,TRBD2,TRBV5-6,TRBJ2-1,CASSFSRSGRVPNEQFF,TGTGCCAGCAGCTTTTCCCGGAGCGGGAGAGTTCCCAATGAGCAGTTCTTC
-,-,TRBV20-1,TRBJ2-3,CSARSADTQYF,TGCAGTGCTAGATCGGCAGATACGCAGTATTTT
-,TRBD1,TRBV28,TRBJ2-3,CASSFPVTGTVSTDTQYF,TGTGCCAGCAGTTTTCCCGTGACTGGGACAGTTAGCACAGATACGCAGTATTTT
-,-,TRBV2,TRBJ1-2,CASIQAGWLSGYTF,TGTGCCAGCATTCAGGCAGGTTGGTTGAGTGGCTACACCTTC
-,TRBD1,TRBV18,TRBJ1-1,CASTQGAAEAFF,TGTGCCAGCACACAGGGGGCCGCTGAAGCTTTCTTT
-,TRBD2,TRBV7-3,TRBJ2-5,CASSLGGSGDRETQYF,TGTGCCAGCAGCTTAGGTGGGAGCGGGGATCGAGAGACCCAGTACTTC
-,-,TRBV18,TRBJ2-7,CASSPRGVGYEQYF,TGTGCCAGCTCACCTAGGGGTGTGGGGTACGAGCAGTACTTC
-,-,TRBV6-5,TRBJ2-7,CASIIGSYEQYF,TGTGCCAGCATAATTGGTAGCTACGAGCAGTACTTC
once,-,TRBV2,TRBJ1-6,CASSVAITTAEGDSPLHF,TGTGCCAGCAGTGTTGCCATCACGACAGCTGAGGGGGATTCACCCCTCCACTTT
-,TRBD1,TRBV27,TRBJ1-2,CASRKPGDRDNYGYTF,TGTGCCAGCAGAAAACCAGGGGACAGGGATAACTATGGCTACACCTTC
-,TRBD1,TRBV11-3,TRBJ1-1,CASSTGGDSEAFF,TGTGCCAGCAGTACAGGGGGGGACAGTGAAGCTTTCTTT
-,-,TRBV6-5,TRBJ2-7,CASKVSTGTYEQYF,TGTGCCAGCAAGGTATCGACAGGGACTTACGAGCAGTACTTC
-,TRBD1,TRBV30,TRBJ1-6,CAWREAGGMMDSPLHF,TGTGCCTGGAGGGAAGCAGGGGGCATGATGGATTCACCCCTCCACTTT
few,-,TRBV18,TRBJ2-5,CASSPQYQETQYF,TGTGCCAGCTCACCCCAGTACCAAGAGACCCAGTACTTC
-,TRBD1,TRBV5-4,TRBJ1-1,CASSIQDRGLSTEAFF,TGTGCCAGCAGCATACAGGACAGGGGTCTATCCACTGAAGCTTTCTTT
once,-,TRBV3-1/TRBV3-2,TRBJ2-3,CASSQDSGGTQYF,TGTGCCAGCAGCCAAGATAGCGGTGGCACGCAGTATTTT
-,-,TRBV7-2,TRBJ2-7,CASSLGYRGGNYEQYF,TGTGCCAGCAGCTTAGGGTATCGGGGCGGGAACTACGAGCAGTACTTC
-,TRBD1,TRBV7-2,TRBJ2-1,CASSLGKQGATYNEQFF,TGTGCCAGCAGCTTAGGGAAACAGGGGGCAACCTACAATGAGCAGTTCTTC
once,-,TRBV9,TRBJ1-4,CASTSGTRNEKLFF,TGTGCCAGCACCTCCGGGACAAGAAATGAAAAACTGTTTTTT
-,TRBD1,TRBV7-9,TRBJ1-3,CASSSWDRGRNTIYF,TGTGCCAGCAGCTCATGGGACAGGGGGCGAAACACCATATATTTT
-,-,TRBV5-8,TRBJ1-1,CASSLIGGKDREAFF,TGTGCCAGCAGCTTGATCGGAGGGAAAGACAGAGAAGCTTTCTTT
-,TRBD1,TRBV5-6,TRBJ2-3,CASSLSTGVGQSTQYF,TGTGCCAGCAGCCTTTCGACAGGGGTCGGGCAAAGTACGCAGTATTTT
few,-,TRBV2,TRBJ2-1,CASRGVGRYNEQFF,TGTGCCAGCAGAGGGGTCGGCCGCTACAATGAGCAGTTCTTC
-,-,TRBV7-9,TRBJ1-4,CASSRLRAGGADEKLFF,TGTGCCAGCAGCCGCCTCCGTGCGGGGGGTGCCGATGAAAAACTGTTTTTT